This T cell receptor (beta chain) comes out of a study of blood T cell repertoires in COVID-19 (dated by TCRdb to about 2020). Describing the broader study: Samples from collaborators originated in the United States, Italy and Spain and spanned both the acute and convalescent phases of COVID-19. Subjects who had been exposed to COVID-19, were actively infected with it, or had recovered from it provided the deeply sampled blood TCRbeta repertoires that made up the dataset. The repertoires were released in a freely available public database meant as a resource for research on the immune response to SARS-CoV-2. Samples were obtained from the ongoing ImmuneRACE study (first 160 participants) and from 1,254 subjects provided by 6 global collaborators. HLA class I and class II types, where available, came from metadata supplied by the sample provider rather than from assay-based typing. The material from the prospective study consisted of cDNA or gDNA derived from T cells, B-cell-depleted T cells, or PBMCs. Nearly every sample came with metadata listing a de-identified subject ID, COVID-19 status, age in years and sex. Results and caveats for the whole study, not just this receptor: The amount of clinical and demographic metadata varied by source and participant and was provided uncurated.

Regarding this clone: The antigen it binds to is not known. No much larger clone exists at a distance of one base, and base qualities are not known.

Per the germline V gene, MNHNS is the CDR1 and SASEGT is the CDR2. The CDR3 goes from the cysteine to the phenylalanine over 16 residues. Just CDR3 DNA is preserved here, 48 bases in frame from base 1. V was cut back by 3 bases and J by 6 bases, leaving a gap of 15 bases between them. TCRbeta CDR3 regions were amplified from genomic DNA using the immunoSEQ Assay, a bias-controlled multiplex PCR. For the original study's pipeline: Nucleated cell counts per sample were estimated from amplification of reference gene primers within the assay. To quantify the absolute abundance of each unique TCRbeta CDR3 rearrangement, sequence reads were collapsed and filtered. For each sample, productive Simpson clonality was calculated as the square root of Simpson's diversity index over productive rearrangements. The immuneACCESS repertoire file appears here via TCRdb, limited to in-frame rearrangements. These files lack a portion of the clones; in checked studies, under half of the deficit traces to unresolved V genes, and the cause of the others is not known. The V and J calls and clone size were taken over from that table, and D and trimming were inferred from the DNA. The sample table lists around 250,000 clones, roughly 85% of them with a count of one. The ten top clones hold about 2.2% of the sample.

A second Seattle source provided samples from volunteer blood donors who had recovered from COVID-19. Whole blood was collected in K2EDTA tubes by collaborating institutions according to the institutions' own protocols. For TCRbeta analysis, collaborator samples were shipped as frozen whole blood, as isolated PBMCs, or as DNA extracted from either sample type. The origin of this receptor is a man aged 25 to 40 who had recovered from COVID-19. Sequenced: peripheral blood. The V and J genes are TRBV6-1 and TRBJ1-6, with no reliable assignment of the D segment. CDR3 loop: CASSDHGRGINSPLHF. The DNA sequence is TGTGCCAGCAGTGATCATGGGCGGGGAATTAATTCACCCCTCCACTTT.